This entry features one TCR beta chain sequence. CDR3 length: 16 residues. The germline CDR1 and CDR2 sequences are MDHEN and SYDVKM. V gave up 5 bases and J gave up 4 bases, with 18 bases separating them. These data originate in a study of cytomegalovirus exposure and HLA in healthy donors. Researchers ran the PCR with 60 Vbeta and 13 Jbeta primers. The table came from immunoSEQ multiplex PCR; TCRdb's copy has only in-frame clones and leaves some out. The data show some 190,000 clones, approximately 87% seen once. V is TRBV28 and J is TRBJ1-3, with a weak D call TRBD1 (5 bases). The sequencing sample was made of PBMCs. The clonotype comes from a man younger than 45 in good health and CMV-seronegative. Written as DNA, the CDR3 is TGTGCCAGCAGTAGCTTTGTCAGGGTAACAGGAAACACCATATATTTT. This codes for CASSSFVRVTGNTIYF.